The 16 T cell receptor beta chains in this list originate from one sample, sequenced in a study of siplizumab effects on memory and regulatory T cells (dated by TCRdb to about 2019). The protocol used for the library was the immunoSEQ multiplex PCR assay. TCRdb holds this immuneACCESS table with in-frame rearrangements only. Some clones are missing; in checked studies, unresolved V genes explain under half, and the rest has no known cause. The sample profile shows approximately 98,000 clones; about 93% of them were found once. The top ten hold 1% to 1.5% of the sample. The sequenced material came from non-Treg CD4+ T cells sorted from blood. The cell subset or site label, read with the paper, signifies: FACS-sorted unstimulated CD4+ non-regulatory T cells. These receptors were taken from a human donor in good health.

As concerns this clone: Other DNA variants within this sample encode the same CDR3. The V gene is TRBV5-1, the J gene TRBJ2-5; D gene uncertain. The V gene's germline CDR1 is SGHRS and CDR2 YFSETQ. The CDR3 is 13 amino acids. V was cut by 0 bases and J by 4 bases, with 7 bases left in between. DNA of the CDR3: TGCGCCAGCAGCTTGGTCGTGGGAGAGACCCAGTACTTC. It encodes CASSLVVGETQYF.

The V call is TRBV10-3, the J call TRBJ1-3, with TRBD1 matching over 9 bases. This CDR3 comprises 17 residues. The germline CDR1 and CDR2 sequences are ENHRY and SYGVKD. J lost 3 bases, V lost 8 bases, and 14 bases had no gene match. The CDR3 protein is CAIFGDPGTGFGNTIYF. CDR3 bases: TGTGCCATCTTCGGAGACCCCGGGACAGGGTTTGGAAACACCATATATTTT.

The chain joins TRBV5-6 to TRBJ2-5, with D hard to call. This CDR3 is built from 12 residues. Trimming shortened V by 2 bases and J by 5 bases, and 7 bases separated the two germline ends. The germline V gene encodes CDR1 SGHDT and CDR2 YYEEEE. The CDR3 protein is CASSFAWETQYF. CDR3 DNA sequence: TGTGCCAGCAGCTTTGCCTGGGAGACCCAGTACTTC.

This clone was found once. V usage is TRBV28 and J usage is TRBJ1-2, with D possibly matching TRBD1 (5 bases). The CDR3 is 14 residues long. Germline CDR1 and CDR2: MDHEN and SYDVKM. Trimming took off 6 bases at V and 6 bases at J, with 17 bases between the two ends. CDR3 in DNA: TGTGCCAGCAGGACCCCGCAGGGTAGGCATGGCTACACCTTC. This sequence encodes CASRTPQGRHGYTF.

The chain combines TRBV18 with TRBJ2-7; D gene unclear. With 0 bases removed from V and 5 bases from J, the gap between germline ends came to 11 bases. The CDR3 is 14 amino acids. CDR1 KGHSH and CDR2 LQKENI come from the germline V gene. The CDR3 region has the DNA TGTGCCAGCTCACCACCTTCAGCCTGGGACGAGCAGTACTTC. This encodes CASSPPSAWDEQYF.

This clone has a single count. The chain is built from TRBV5-1 and TRBJ2-1; tentatively, D is TRBD2 (6 bases). The CDR3 contains 15 residues. V shed 4 bases and J shed 0 bases, with 11 bases lying between them. Germline V CDR1 and CDR2: SGHRS, YFSETQ. The CDR3 region has the DNA TGCGCCAGCAGCCCCGCCGGGGGCTCCTACAATGAGCAGTTCTTC. This gives the protein CASSPAGGSYNEQFF.

The rearrangement uses TRBV7-7 and TRBJ2-5; TRBD1 matches at 8 bases. J lost 4 bases, V lost 2 bases, and 6 bases had no gene match. The germline gives CDR1 SSHAT, CDR2 FNYEAQ (reference sequence). This CDR3 spans 15 amino acids. This CDR3 is CASSLFGQGRETQYF. CDR3 DNA: TGTGCCAGCAGCTTATTTGGACAGGGTCGAGAGACCCAGTACTTC.

The CDR3 DNA reads as TGTGCCAGCAGTTTCATTTATCAGCCGGGGGAACTGTTTTTT. Its protein is CASSFIYQPGELFF. The V call is TRBV28, the J call TRBJ1-4, with D tentatively TRBD1 (5 bases). Germline CDR1 reads MDHEN; CDR2 reads SYDVKM. The CDR3 totals 14 residues. The V end lost 3 bases, the J end lost 12 bases, and 17 bases lay between the germline ends.

The CDR3 reads CSAGLENNEQFF. The CDR3 nucleotides are TGCAGCGCAGGACTAGAGAACAATGAGCAGTTCTTC. This sequence joins TRBV29-1 and TRBJ2-1, with TRBD2 matching 7 bases. This CDR3 is built from 12 residues. V gave up 7 bases and J gave up 5 bases; unmatched junction bases: 5. Germline CDR1 SQVTM, CDR2 ANQGSEA.

This chain connects TRBV5-5 to TRBJ1-1; 8 positions agree with TRBD1. The germline gives CDR1 SGHKS, CDR2 YYEKEE (reference sequence). V dropped 4 bases and J dropped 9; count of bases not matched to a gene: 8. The CDR3 runs to 13 residues. The CDR3 region is CASSLPGTGQAFF. The CDR3 DNA reads TGTGCCAGCAGCCTTCCCGGGACAGGCCAAGCTTTCTTT.

This sequence joins TRBV6-6 and TRBJ1-5, with 9 bases fitting TRBD1. This CDR3 is 14 amino acids long. CDR1 and CDR2 from the germline V gene are MNHNY and SVGAGI (reference sequence). V gave up 5 bases and J gave up 5 bases; unmatched junction bases: 4. CDR3 DNA sequence: TGTGCCAGCAGTGACGGACAGGGGTATCAGCCCCAGCATTTT. This translates into CASSDGQGYQPQHF.

V gene TRBV19 combines with J gene TRBJ1-3; D might be TRBD1 (6 bases). Germline V gene sequence: CDR1 LNHDA, CDR2 SQIVND (reference sequence). V lost 6 bases, J lost 9 bases, and 21 bases lay in between. This CDR3 spans 15 amino acids. The CDR3 DNA is TGTGCCAGTAGATCAGGGACACCCTACGGTGGCACCATATATTTT. Protein product: CASRSGTPYGGTIYF.

The rearrangement joins TRBV14 to TRBJ2-1, with D hard to call. Trimming removed 0 bases at V and 4 bases at J, with 4 bases between. CDR3 length: 13 amino acids. Germline V lookup: CDR1 SGHDN, CDR2 FVKESK. The CDR3 coding sequence is TGTGCCAGCAGCCAAGAGTCTTACAATGAGCAGTTCTTC. Protein product: CASSQESYNEQFF. Filled out from reference TRBV14 and TRBJ2-1, the complete variable domain reads EAGVTQFPSHSVIEKGQTVTLRCDPISGHDNLYWYRRVMGKEIKFLLHFVKESKQDESGMPNNRFLAERTGGTYSTLKVQPAELEDSGVYFCASSQESYNEQFFGPGTRLTVL.

The chain links TRBV5-5 to TRBJ2-7; 8 nucleotides align to TRBD1. V shed 0 bases, J shed 5 bases, and the junction held 7 bases outside the gene matches. The CDR3 has 15 amino acids. The germline gives CDR1 SGHKS, CDR2 YYEKEE (reference sequence). The CDR3 reads CASSLEGDRSHEQYF. CDR3 in DNA: TGTGCCAGCAGCTTGGAGGGGGACAGGTCGCACGAGCAGTACTTC.

The chain employs TRBV30 and TRBJ2-3, with D unclear. The ends were cut back, 2 bases at V and 4 bases at J, with 16 bases in the middle. Germline V gene data show CDR1 as GTSNPN and CDR2 as SVGIG (reference sequence). The CDR3 has 15 amino acids. The CDR3 coding sequence is TGTGCCTGGAGTTTCCCGGACCTGTTGGCAGATACGCAGTATTTT. Its translation: CAWSFPDLLADTQYF.

The V and J genes are TRBV7-9 and TRBJ2-1; D unclear. Trimming removed 1 base from V and 9 bases from J, with 7 bases in between. The CDR3 has 12 amino acids. The germline V gene has CDR1 SEHNR and CDR2 FQNEAQ (reference sequence). The CDR3: CASSLVGGEQFF. CDR3 sequence (DNA): TGTGCCAGCAGCTTAGTGGGCGGTGAGCAGTTCTTC.